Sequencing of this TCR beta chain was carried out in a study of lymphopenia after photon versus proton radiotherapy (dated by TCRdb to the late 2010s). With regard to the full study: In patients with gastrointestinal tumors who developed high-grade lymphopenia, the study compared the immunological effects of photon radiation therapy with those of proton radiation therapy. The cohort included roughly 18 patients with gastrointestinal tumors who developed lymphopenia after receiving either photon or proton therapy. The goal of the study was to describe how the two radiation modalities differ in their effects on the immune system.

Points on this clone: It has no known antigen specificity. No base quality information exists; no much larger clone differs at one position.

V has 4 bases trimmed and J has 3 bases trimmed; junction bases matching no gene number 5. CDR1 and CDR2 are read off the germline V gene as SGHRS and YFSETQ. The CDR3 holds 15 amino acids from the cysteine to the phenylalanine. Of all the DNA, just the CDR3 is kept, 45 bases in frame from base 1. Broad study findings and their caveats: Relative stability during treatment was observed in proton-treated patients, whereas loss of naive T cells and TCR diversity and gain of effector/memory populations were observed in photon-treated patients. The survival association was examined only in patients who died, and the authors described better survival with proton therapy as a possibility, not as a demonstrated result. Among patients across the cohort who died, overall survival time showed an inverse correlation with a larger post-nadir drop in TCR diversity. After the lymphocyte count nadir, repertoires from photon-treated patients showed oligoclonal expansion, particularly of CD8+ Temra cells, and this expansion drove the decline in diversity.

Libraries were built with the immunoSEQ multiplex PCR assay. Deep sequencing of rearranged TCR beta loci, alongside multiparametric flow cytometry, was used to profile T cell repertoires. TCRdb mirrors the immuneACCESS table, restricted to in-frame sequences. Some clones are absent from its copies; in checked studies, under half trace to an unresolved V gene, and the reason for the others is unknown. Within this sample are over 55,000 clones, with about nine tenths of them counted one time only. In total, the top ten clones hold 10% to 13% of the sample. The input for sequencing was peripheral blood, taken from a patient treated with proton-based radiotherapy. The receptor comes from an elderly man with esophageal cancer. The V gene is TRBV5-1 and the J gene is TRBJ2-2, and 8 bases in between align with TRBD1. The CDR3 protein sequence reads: CASSPDREDTGELFF. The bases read TGCGCCAGCAGCCCGGACAGGGAGGACACCGGGGAGCTGTTTTTT.